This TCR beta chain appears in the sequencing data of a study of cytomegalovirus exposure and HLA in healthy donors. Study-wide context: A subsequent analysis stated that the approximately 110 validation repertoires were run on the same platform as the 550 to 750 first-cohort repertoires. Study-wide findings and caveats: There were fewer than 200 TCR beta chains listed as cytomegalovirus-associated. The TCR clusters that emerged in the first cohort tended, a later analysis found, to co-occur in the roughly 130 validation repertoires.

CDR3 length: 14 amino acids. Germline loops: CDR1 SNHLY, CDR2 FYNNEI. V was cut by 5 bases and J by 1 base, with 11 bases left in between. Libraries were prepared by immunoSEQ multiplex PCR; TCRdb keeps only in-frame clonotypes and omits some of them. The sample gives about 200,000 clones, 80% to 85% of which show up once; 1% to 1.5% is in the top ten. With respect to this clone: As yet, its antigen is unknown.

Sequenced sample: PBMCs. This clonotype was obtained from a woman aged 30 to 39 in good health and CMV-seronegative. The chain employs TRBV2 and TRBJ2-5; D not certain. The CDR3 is CASSQMGLQETQYF. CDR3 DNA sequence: TGTGCCAGCAGTCAAATGGGCCTCCAAGAGACCCAGTACTTC.